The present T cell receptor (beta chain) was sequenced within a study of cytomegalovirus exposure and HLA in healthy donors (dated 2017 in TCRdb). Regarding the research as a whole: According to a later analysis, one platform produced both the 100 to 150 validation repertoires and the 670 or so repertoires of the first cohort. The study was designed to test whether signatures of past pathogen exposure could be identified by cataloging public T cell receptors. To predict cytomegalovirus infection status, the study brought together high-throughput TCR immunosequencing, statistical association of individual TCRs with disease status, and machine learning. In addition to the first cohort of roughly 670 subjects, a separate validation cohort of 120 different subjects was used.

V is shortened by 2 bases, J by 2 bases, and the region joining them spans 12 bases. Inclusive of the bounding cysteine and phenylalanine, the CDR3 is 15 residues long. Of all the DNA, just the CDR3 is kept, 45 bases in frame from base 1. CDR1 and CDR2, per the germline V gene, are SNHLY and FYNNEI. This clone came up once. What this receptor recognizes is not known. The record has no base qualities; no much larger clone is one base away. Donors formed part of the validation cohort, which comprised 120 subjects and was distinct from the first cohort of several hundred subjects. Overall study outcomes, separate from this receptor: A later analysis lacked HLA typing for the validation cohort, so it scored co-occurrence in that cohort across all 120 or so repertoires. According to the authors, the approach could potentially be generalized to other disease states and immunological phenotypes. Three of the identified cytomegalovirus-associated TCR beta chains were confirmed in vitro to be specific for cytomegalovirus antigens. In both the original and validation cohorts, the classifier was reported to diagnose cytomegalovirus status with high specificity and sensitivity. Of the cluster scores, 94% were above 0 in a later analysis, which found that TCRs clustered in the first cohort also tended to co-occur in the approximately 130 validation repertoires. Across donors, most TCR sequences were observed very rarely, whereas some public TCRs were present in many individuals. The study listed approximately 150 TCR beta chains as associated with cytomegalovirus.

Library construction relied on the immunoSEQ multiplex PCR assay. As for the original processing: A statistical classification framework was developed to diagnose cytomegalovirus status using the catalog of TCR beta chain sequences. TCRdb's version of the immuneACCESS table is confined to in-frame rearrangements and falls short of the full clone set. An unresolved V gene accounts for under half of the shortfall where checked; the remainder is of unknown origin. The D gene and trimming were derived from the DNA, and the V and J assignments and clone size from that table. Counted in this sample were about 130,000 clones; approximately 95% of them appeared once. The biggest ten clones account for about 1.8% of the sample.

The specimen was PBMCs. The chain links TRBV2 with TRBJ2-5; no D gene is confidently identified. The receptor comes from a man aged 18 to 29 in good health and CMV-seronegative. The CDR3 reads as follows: CASSEYEEKQETQYF. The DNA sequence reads TGTGCCAGCAGTGAATATGAAGAGAAACAAGAGACCCAGTACTTC.